This passage covers 19 T cell receptor beta chains from one sample sequenced in a study of identical twins. TCRdb itself ran the 5' RACE reads through MiXCR, one entry per CDR3 protein. Of approximately 300,000 distinct CDR3 sequences in the sample, roughly 10% were seen once. The same data also went into a second study, on yellow fever vaccine responses in identical twins.

The sequenced material came from CD8+ T cells sorted from blood. These receptors all stem from a woman younger than 30 in good health.

This clonotype was observed a handful of times. J is TRBJ2-7 and V is TRBV30; D is possibly TRBD1 (6 bases). V dropped 4 bases and J dropped 5 bases, with 12 bases sitting between them. CDR3 length equals 12 residues. CDR1 GTSNPN and CDR2 SVGIG come from the germline V gene (reference sequence). The CDR3 reads CAWNLQGHEQYF. CDR3 in DNA: TGTGCCTGGAATCTACAGGGACACGAGCAGTACTTC.

CDR3 sequence (DNA): TGCGCCAGCAGCCCAGCGTTGGGGACAGGGGCCGAATACAATGAGCAGTTCTTC. Amino acid sequence: CASSPALGTGAEYNEQFF. The rearrangement uses TRBV5-1 and TRBJ2-1; 10 bases fit TRBD1. The V gene end was trimmed by 4 bases and the J gene end by 4 bases; junction bases not matched to a gene: 14. The CDR3 contains 18 residues. Germline-derived CDR1 and CDR2 are SGHRS and YFSETQ.

This clonotype was counted at least ten times. The chain joins TRBV7-2 to TRBJ2-5, with D possibly matching TRBD1 (6 bases). The V end lost 5 bases, the J end lost 3 bases, and 13 bases lay between the germline ends. The CDR3 is made up of 14 amino acids. Germline values: CDR1 SGHTA, CDR2 FQGNSA. CDR3 sequence (DNA): TGTGCCAGCAGCCTGGACAGCCTAAAAGAGACCCAGTACTTC. Encoded protein: CASSLDSLKETQYF.

This clonotype was seen at least ten times. The rearrangement joins TRBV5-6 to TRBJ2-7; TRBD1 is a possible D gene (6 bases). The germline gives CDR1 SGHDT, CDR2 YYEEEE. V lost 5 bases, J lost 3 bases, and 15 bases lay in between. The CDR3 consists of 14 residues. DNA of the CDR3: TGTGCCAGCAGTGACGGACAGAGCCACTACGAGCAGTACTTC. It specifies CASSDGQSHYEQYF.

This clonotype has a handful of counts. The chain recombines TRBV11-1 with TRBJ2-3, with 9 nucleotides matching TRBD2. The CDR3 contains 19 residues. V shed 5 bases and J 0 bases; nucleotides not matched to a gene: 15. The germline V gene has CDR1 SGHAT and CDR2 FQDESV (reference sequence). CDR3 sequence reads: CASSERTSETPSSTDTQYF. The DNA of the CDR3 is TGTGCCAGCAGCGAAAGGACTAGCGAAACCCCTTCTAGCACAGATACGCAGTATTTT. Combining the CDR3 with reference TRBV11-1 and TRBJ2-3 gives the whole variable domain EAEVAQSPRYKITEKSQAVAFWCDPISGHATLYWYRQILGQGPELLVQFQDESVVDDSQLPKDRFSAERLKGVDSTLKIQPAELGDSAMYLCASSERTSETPSSTDTQYFGPGTRLTVL.

This chain connects TRBV20-1 to TRBJ1-1, with D unresolved. The CDR3 spans 14 residues. Trimming shortened V by 0 bases and J by 3 bases, and 11 bases separated the two germline ends. CDR1 is DFQATT and CDR2 is SNEGSKA in the germline V gene (reference sequence). This chain's CDR3 is CSARDQSDHTEAFF. In DNA, the CDR3 is TGCAGTGCTAGAGATCAAAGTGATCACACTGAAGCTTTCTTT.

This chain connects TRBV7-6 to TRBJ2-7, with TRBD2 as a possible D gene (6 bases). Germline V CDR1 and CDR2: SGHVS, FNYEAQ. The V end was cut by 5 bases, the J end by 1 base, with 15 bases between. This CDR3 comprises 15 residues. The CDR3 loop is CASSQPGGESYEQYF. The CDR3, as DNA: TGTGCCAGCAGCCAACCTGGAGGGGAGTCCTACGAGCAGTACTTC.

This rearrangement joins TRBV6-5 to TRBJ2-7; D call uncertain. Germline loops: CDR1 MNHEY, CDR2 SVGAGI. The V end lost 2 bases, the J end lost 6 bases, and 14 bases lay between the germline ends. The CDR3 sequence is 14 residues long. Written as DNA, the CDR3 is TGTGCCAGCAGTTACAGCCCCGTTGGATCCGAGCAGTACTTC. This translates into CASSYSPVGSEQYF.

This clonotype was counted between two and nine times. The V and J genes are TRBV18 and TRBJ2-1, with D possibly being TRBD2 (6 bases). Deletions cut 3 bases from V and 5 bases from J, with 14 bases between. This CDR3 comprises 15 residues. Looked up from germline, CDR1 is KGHSH and CDR2 is LQKENI. The CDR3 reads CASSPRAASDNEQFF. The CDR3 DNA follows: TGTGCCAGCTCACCTAGAGCGGCTAGCGACAATGAGCAGTTCTTC.

The sample holds many counts of this clonotype. The chain has TRBV29-1 and TRBJ2-7; 9 nucleotides match TRBD1. CDR1 is SQVTM and CDR2 is ANQGSEA in the germline V gene. The CDR3 sequence is 15 residues long. Germline trimming cut 0 bases from V and 5 bases from J; bases unmatched to any gene: 8. The CDR3 bases are TGCAGCGTTGAAGACGGGACAGGGACTGGGAACGAGCAGTACTTC. It is translated as CSVEDGTGTGNEQYF.

This clonotype has more than one count but fewer than ten. The rearrangement links TRBV29-1 to TRBJ2-7; 7 bases match TRBD2. Per the germline V gene, CDR1 is SQVTM and CDR2 is ANQGSEA. Trimming at V came to 3 bases and at J to 6 bases, leaving 5 bases not matched to a gene. The CDR3 length is 12 residues. CDR3 in amino acids: CSVEGPGGEQYF. DNA of the CDR3: TGCAGCGTTGAGGGACCGGGGGGCGAGCAGTACTTC.

Many counts were recorded for this clonotype. The rearrangement joins TRBV20-1 to TRBJ2-7, with D hard to call. The ends were cut back, 0 bases at V and 3 bases at J, with 12 bases in the middle. CDR1 DFQATT and CDR2 SNEGSKA come from the germline V gene (reference sequence). The CDR3 length is 14 residues. The CDR3 is CSARDSLYFYEQYF. Here the CDR3 DNA reads TGCAGTGCTAGAGACAGCCTGTACTTCTACGAGCAGTACTTC.

This clonotype has at least ten counts. This rearrangement joins TRBV15 to TRBJ2-2, with D possibly TRBD2 on 5 matching bases. Germline CDR1 is LNHNV and CDR2 is YYDKDF (reference sequence). This CDR3 spans 15 amino acids. Trimming removed 0 bases at V and 5 bases at J, with 10 bases between. The CDR3 nucleotides are TGTGCCACCAGCAGAGATCCTGAGGGAACCGGGGAGCTGTTTTTT. This translates into CATSRDPEGTGELFF.

This clonotype has a count of ten or more. This rearrangement joins TRBV12-3 or TRBV12-4 to TRBJ2-7; 8 bases map to TRBD2. V trimming: 5 bases; J trimming: 7 bases; junction bases outside the gene matches: 16. The CDR3 extends over 16 amino acids. The CDR3 DNA follows: TGTGCCAGCAGTCCTCCCCCGGGGGGGGGGTCGTTGGAGCAGTACTTC. Translating it yields CASSPPPGGGSLEQYF.

V is TRBV5-1 and J is TRBJ2-4; 9 positions match TRBD1. The length of the CDR3 is 17 residues. Losses at the gene ends were 4 bases for V and 1 base for J; bases not matched to a gene: 9. The germline CDR1 and CDR2 sequences are SGHRS and YFSETQ. The CDR3 sequence: CASSAGQGGDAKNIQYF. CDR3 bases: TGCGCCAGCAGCGCGGGACAGGGTGGGGACGCCAAAAACATTCAGTACTTC.

This clonotype came up many times. DNA for the CDR3: TGCGCCAGCAGCGACAGGGTTAACAATGAGCAGTTCTTC. This translates into CASSDRVNNEQFF. The rearrangement uses TRBV5-1 and TRBJ2-1, with TRBD1 matching 7 bases. The CDR3 runs 13 residues. The germline V gene has CDR1 SGHRS and CDR2 YFSETQ. The ends lost 4 bases at V and 5 bases at J; junction bases unmatched: 3.

The chain combines TRBV6-2 or TRBV6-3 with TRBJ2-1; weak D call: TRBD1 (5 bases). The CDR3 spans 13 residues. Per germline, CDR1 MNHEY and CDR2 SVGEGT. V was clipped by 2 bases and J by 7 bases, with 9 bases between them. Here the CDR3 DNA reads TGTGCCAGCAGTTACGGCAGGGTAAATGAGCAGTTCTTC. It codes for CASSYGRVNEQFF.

V is TRBV7-2 and J is TRBJ2-1; a weak D match, TRBD2 (6 bases). V was trimmed by 2 bases and J by 8 bases, leaving 13 bases between them. Germline V CDR1 and CDR2: SGHTA, FQGNSA. This CDR3 has 14 residues. As DNA, the CDR3 is TGTGCCAGCAGCTTATTTCTCGGGAGCTATGAGCAGTTCTTC. Protein: CASSLFLGSYEQFF.

The chain combines TRBV7-9 with TRBJ1-1; D is unresolved. The CDR3 extends over 14 amino acids. Trimming left V 5 bases short and J 6 bases short, with 16 bases between. Germline-derived CDR1 and CDR2 are SEHNR and FQNEAQ (reference sequence). The CDR3 DNA reads TGTGCCAGCAGCACACGACAAGCCGGTCCTGAAGCTTTCTTT. It specifies CASSTRQAGPEAFF.